This TCR beta chain appears in the sequencing data of a study of blood T cell repertoires in COVID-19. This clone occurred once. TCRdb's table, derived via immunoSEQ multiplex PCR, lists solely in-frame clones and lacks some. Of some 71,000 clones in the sample, under 85% were seen once. In Seattle, patients joined the study during active infection and were tracked longitudinally. The J segment lost 5 bases and the V segment lost 6 bases, leaving 5 bases of the junction unmatched. This CDR3 is built from 13 residues. Sequenced input: peripheral blood. The chain is built from TRBV12-3 or TRBV12-4 and TRBJ2-5; 8 bases are shared with TRBD2. The sequence was collected from a man over 45 with COVID-19, enrolled during active disease. CDR3 nucleotides: TGTGCCAGCAGCGGGGGGGCCAGGGAGACCCAGTACTTC. Translating it yields CASSGGARETQYF.